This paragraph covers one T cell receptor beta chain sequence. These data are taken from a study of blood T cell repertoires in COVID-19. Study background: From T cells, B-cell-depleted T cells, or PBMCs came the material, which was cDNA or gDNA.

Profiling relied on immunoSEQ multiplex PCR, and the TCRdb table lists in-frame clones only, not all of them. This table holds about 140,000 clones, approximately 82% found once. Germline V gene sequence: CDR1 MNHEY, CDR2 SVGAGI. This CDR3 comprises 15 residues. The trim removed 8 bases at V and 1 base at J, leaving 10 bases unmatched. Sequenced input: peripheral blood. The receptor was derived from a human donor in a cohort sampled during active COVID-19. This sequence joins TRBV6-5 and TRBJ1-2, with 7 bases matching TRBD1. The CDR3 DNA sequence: TGTGCCAGCGAACCTGGACAGGCCCTTAACTATGGCTACACCTTC. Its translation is CASEPGQALNYGYTF.